Listed below are T cell receptor beta chains from one sample, sequenced in a study of CD8+ T cells in alopecia areata. The assay was immunoSEQ multiplex PCR, and TCRdb's table has in-frame clones only and misses some. This repertoire shows fewer than 250,000 clones, about three fifths found once; its top ten account for more than 0.4%. Sequenced here: CD4+ T cells sorted from blood, sampled at week 0. Every receptor here comes from a human donor with alopecia areata. CDR3s include the opening cysteine and the closing phenylalanine or tryptophan.

v_call	cdr3_length	j_call	cdr3_aa
TRBV4-1	12	TRBJ2-3	CASSQVLGTQYF
TRBV29-1	13	TRBJ2-7	CSVGGTVTYEQYF
TRBV19	15	TRBJ1-1	CASSIGGDMNTEAFF
TRBV15	13	TRBJ2-1	CATTGREWGEQFF
TRBV7-2	14	TRBJ1-1	CASSLEGADTEAFF
TRBV29-1	13	TRBJ2-2	CSVVYQGAGELFF
TRBV7-9	13	TRBJ1-2	CASSRQRSYGYTF
TRBV5-1	17	TRBJ2-2	CASSLGSADDLTGELFF
TRBV25-1	17	TRBJ2-1	CASSPPGGLAAYNEQFF
TRBV4-1	18	TRBJ2-3	CASSQVGLAESSTDTQYF
TRBV6-5	14	TRBJ1-1	CASRDRGGNTEAFF
TRBV25-1	15	TRBJ1-5	CASSAATGGNQPQHF
TRBV25-1	16	TRBJ2-2	CASSPSGGFNTGELFF
TRBV2	11	TRBJ1-5	CASSVSQPQHF
TRBV4-1	13	TRBJ1-2	CASSRTETGSYTF
TRBV29-1	13	TRBJ1-1	CSVERRLNTEAFF
TRBV19	14	TRBJ1-5	CASSRTGHGQPQHF
TRBV19	13	TRBJ1-1	CASSWTEDTEAFF
TRBV5-5	14	TRBJ2-5	CASSLADRGLEQYF
TRBV9	15	TRBJ2-6	CASSVVNSGANVLTF
TRBV7-9	10	TRBJ2-5	CASSGESQYF
TRBV29-1	15	TRBJ1-2	CSVESDLQGIGGYTF
TRBV14	15	TRBJ2-1	CASSQGGGGYNEQFF
TRBV29-1	13	TRBJ1-1	CSVAAIGNTEAFF
TRBV2	14	TRBJ2-1	CASSPRTILNEQFF
TRBV7-2	13	TRBJ2-2	CASSLENPGELFF
TRBV29-1	16	TRBJ2-6	CSVPSGGLAGANVLTF
TRBV7-2	16	TRBJ2-1	CASSLRGRGLVNEQFF
TRBV5-6	13	TRBJ1-4	CASSSGRGEKLFF
TRBV5-6	13	TRBJ2-3	CASSYFSTDTQYF
TRBV4-2	16	TRBJ2-5	CASSQGTASGQETQYF
TRBV6-5	13	TRBJ1-2	CASSYEGADGYTF
TRBV4-1	13	TRBJ2-7	CASSLEPGYEQYF
TRBV4-1	17	TRBJ1-6	CASSQGAQGADNSPLHF
TRBV6-5	14	TRBJ2-3	CASSYGRGGDTQYF
TRBV30	13	TRBJ1-4	CACYRTTNEKLFF
TRBV7-9	13	TRBJ1-1	CASSVRENTEAFF
TRBV30	15	TRBJ1-6	CAWSVAGQRNSPLHF
TRBV6-6	15	TRBJ2-1	CASSSAGGSYNEQFF
TRBV4-1	15	TRBJ2-2	CASSPRGLNTGELFF